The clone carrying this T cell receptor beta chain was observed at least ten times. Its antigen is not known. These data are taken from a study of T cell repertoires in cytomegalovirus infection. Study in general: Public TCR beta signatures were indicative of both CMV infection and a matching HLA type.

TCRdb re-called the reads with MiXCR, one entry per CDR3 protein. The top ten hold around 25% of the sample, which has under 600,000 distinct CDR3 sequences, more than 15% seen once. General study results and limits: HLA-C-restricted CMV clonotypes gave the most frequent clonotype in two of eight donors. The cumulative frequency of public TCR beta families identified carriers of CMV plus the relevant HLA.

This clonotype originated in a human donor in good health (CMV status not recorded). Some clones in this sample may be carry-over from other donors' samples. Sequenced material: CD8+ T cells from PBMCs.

The CDR3 protein is CASNDLAPEETQYF. The CDR3, as DNA: TGTGCCAGCAACGACCTAGCGCCCGAGGAGACCCAGTACTTC. The rearrangement uses TRBV7-9 and TRBJ2-5; a weak D match, TRBD2 (6 bases). Germline V gene data show CDR1 as SEHNR and CDR2 as FQNEAQ (reference sequence). The CDR3 contains 14 residues. Deletions cut 7 bases from V and 5 bases from J, with 17 bases between.